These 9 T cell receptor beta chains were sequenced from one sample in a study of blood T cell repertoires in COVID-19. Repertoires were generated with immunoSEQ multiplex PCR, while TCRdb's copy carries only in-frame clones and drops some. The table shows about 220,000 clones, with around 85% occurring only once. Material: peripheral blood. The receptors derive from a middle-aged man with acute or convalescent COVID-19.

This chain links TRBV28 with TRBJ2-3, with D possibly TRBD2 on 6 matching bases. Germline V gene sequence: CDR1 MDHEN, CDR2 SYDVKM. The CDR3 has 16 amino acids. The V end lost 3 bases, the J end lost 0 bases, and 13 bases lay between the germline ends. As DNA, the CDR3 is TGTGCCAGCAGTTTTCCCCGGGGACTGAGCACAGATACGCAGTATTTT. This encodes CASSFPRGLSTDTQYF. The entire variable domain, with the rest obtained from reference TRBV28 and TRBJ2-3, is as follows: DVKVTQSSRYLVKRTGEKVFLECVQDMDHENMFWYRQDPGLGLRLIYFSYDVKMKEKGDIPEGYSVSREKKERFSLILESASTNQTSMYLCASSFPRGLSTDTQYFGPGTRLTVL.

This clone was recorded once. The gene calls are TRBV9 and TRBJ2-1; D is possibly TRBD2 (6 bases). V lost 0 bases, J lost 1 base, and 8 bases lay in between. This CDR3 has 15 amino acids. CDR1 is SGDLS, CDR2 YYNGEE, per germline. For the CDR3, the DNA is TGTGCCAGCAGCGTAGCGGCGGGATCCTACAATGAGCAGTTCTTC. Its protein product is CASSVAAGSYNEQFF.

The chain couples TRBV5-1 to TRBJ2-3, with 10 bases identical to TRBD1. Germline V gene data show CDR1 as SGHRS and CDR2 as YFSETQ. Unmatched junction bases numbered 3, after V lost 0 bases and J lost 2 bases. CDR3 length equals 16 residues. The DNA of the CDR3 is TGCGCCAGCAGCTTGGGGGGGACAGGGGCCACAGATACGCAGTATTTT. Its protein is CASSLGGTGATDTQYF.

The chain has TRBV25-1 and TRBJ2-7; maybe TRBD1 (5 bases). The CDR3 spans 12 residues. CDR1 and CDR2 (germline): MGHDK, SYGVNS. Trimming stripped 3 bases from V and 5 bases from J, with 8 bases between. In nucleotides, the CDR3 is TGTGCCAGCAGTGATCTAGGGGACGAGCAGTACTTC. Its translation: CASSDLGDEQYF.

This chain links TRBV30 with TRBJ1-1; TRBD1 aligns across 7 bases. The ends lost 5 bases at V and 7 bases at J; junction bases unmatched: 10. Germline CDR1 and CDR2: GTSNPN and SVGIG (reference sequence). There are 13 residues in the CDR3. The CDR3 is CAWAGIGDSEAFF. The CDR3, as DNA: TGTGCCTGGGCCGGAATAGGGGACAGTGAAGCTTTCTTT.

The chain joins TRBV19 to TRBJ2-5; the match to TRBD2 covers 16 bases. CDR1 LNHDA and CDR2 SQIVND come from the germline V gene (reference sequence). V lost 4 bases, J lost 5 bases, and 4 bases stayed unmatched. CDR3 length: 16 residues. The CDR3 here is CASSRGLAGGLETQYF. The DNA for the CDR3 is TGTGCCAGTAGTAGGGGACTAGCGGGGGGGCTGGAGACCCAGTACTTC.

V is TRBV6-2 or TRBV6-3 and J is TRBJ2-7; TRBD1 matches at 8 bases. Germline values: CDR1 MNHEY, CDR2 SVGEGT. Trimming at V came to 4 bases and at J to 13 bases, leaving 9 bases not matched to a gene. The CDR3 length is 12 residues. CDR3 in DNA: TGTGCCAGCAGTTCCATCGGACAGGGTAATTACTTC. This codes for CASSSIGQGNYF.

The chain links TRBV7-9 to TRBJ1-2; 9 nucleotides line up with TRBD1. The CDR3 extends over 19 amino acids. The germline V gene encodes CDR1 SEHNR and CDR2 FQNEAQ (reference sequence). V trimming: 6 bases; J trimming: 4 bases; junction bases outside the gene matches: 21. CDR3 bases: TGTGCCAGCAGGCTACTTAACTTGCGGTCGGCGGGACAGGGCTATGGCTACACCTTC. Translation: CASRLLNLRSAGQGYGYTF.

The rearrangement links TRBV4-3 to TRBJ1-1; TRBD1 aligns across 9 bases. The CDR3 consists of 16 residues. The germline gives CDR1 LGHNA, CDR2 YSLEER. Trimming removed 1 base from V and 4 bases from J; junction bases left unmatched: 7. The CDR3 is CASSQGPDRGGTEAFF. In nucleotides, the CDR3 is TGCGCCAGCAGCCAAGGGCCGGACAGGGGTGGCACTGAAGCTTTCTTT.